The entry below describes one T cell receptor (beta chain). These data originate in a study of long-term antiretroviral therapy in people with HIV. Every HIV-positive participant received treatment in the United States. Trimming removed 5 bases from V and 2 bases from J; junction bases left unmatched: 6. The CDR3 runs to 15 residues. From germline, CDR1 is LGHNA and CDR2 YSLEER. Version v3.0 of the immunoSEQ assay ran at survey level. Sequencing was intended to reach about 35,000-50,000 T-cell genomes per sample. Repertoires were generated with immunoSEQ multiplex PCR, while TCRdb's copy carries only in-frame clones and drops some. The profile covers around 30,000 clones, with 95% appearing a single time and roughly 8% taken by the ten largest.

The material sequenced was unsorted PBMCs, taken 5.3 years after starting antiretroviral therapy. This TCR derives from a man in his thirties or forties with HIV. This chain connects TRBV4-3 to TRBJ2-1; TRBD1 aligns across 7 bases. This CDR3 reads CASSAYRGPYNEQFF. CDR3 coding DNA: TGCGCCAGCAGCGCCTACAGGGGACCCTACAATGAGCAGTTCTTC.